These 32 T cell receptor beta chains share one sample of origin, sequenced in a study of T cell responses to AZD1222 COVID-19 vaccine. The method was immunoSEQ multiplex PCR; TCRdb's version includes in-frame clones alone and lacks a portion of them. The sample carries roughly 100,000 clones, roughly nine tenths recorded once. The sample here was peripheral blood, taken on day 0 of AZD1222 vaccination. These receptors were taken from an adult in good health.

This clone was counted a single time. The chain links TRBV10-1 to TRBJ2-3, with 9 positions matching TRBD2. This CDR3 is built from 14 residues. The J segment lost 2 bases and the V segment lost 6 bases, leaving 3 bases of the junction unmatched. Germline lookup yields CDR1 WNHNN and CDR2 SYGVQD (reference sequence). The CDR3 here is CASRGGGATDTQYF. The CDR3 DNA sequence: TGCGCCAGCAGGGGCGGGGGGGCCACAGATACGCAGTATTTT.

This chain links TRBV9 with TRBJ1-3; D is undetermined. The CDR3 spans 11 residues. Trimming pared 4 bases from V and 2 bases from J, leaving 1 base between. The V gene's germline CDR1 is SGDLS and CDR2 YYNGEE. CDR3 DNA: TGTGCCAGCAGCCCTGGAAACACCATATATTTT. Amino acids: CASSPGNTIYF.

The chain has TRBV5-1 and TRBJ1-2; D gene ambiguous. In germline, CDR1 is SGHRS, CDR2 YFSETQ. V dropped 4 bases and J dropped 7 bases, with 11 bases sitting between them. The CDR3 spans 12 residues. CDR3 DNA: TGCGCCAGCAGCCCCTACAAGGGTGGCTACACCTTC. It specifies CASSPYKGGYTF.

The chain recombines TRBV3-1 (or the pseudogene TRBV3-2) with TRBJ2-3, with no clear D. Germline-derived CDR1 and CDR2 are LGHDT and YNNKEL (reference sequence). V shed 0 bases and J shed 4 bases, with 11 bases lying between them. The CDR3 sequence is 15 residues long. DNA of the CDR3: TGTGCCAGCAGCCAAGAGGCTAGTCTCTCAGATACGCAGTATTTT. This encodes CASSQEASLSDTQYF.

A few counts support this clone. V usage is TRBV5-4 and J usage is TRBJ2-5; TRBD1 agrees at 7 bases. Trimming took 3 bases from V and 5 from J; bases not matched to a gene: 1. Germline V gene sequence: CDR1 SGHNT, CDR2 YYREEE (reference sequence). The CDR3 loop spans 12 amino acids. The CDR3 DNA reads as TGTGCCAGCAGCTCGGACAGGGAGACCCAGTACTTC. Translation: CASSSDRETQYF.

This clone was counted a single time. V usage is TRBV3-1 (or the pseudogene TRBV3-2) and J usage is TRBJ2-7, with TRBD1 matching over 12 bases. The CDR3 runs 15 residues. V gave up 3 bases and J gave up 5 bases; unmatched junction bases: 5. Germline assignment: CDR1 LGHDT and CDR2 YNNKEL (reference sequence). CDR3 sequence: CASSHLGTGGHEQYF. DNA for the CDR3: TGTGCCAGCAGCCATCTCGGGACAGGGGGCCACGAGCAGTACTTC.

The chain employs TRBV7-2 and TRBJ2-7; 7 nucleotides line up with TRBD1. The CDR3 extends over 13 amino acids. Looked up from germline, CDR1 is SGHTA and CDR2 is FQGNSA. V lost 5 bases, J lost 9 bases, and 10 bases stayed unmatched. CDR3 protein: CASSLSRQGAQYF. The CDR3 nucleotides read TGTGCCAGCAGCCTCTCCCGACAGGGCGCGCAGTACTTC.

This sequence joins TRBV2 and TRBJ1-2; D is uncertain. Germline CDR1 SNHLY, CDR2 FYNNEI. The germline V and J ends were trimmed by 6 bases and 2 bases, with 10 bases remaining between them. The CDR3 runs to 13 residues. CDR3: CASRSGMNYGYTF. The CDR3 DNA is TGTGCCAGCAGGTCCGGGATGAACTATGGCTACACCTTC.

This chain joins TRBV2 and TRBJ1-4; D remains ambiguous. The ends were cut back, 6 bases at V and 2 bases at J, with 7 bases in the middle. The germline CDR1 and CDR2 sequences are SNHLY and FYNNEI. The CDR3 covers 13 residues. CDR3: CASRRWTNEKLFF. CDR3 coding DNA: TGTGCCAGCAGGAGGTGGACTAATGAAAAACTGTTTTTT.

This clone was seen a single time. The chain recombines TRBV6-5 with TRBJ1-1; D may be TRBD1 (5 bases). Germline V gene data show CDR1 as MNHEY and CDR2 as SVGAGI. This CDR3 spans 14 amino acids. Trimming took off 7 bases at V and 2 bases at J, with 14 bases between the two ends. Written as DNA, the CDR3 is TGTGCCAGCAAAGGTTGGGGGGGAAACACTGAAGCTTTCTTT. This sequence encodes CASKGWGGNTEAFF.

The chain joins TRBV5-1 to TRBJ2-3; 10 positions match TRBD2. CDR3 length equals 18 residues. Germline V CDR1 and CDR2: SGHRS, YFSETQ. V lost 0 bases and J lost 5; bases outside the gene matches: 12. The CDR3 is CASSLARILSGGKDTQYF. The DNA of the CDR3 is TGCGCCAGCAGCTTGGCCCGAATTCTTAGCGGGGGGAAAGATACGCAGTATTTT.

The CDR3 reads CASSQEVPGGWNSPLHF. The CDR3 coding sequence is TGTGCCAGCAGCCAAGAGGTCCCAGGGGGGTGGAATTCACCCCTCCACTTT. The chain carries TRBV4-2 and TRBJ1-6; 7 nucleotides match TRBD1. The germline CDR1 and CDR2 sequences are LGHNA and YNFKEQ. V dropped 0 bases and J dropped 7; count of bases not matched to a gene: 9. The length of the CDR3 is 17 residues.

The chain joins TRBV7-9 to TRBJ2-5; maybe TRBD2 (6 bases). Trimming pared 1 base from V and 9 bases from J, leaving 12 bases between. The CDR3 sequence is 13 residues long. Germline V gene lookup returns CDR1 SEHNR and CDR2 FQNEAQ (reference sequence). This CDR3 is CASSLGLGEAQYF. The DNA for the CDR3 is TGTGCCAGCAGCTTAGGCCTGGGGGAGGCCCAGTACTTC.

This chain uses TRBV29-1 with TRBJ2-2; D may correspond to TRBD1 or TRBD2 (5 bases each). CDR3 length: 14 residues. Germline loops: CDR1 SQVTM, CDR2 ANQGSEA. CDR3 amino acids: CAGGDSPGTGELFF. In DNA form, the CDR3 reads TGCGCTGGGGGTGACAGTCCGGGCACCGGGGAGCTGTTTTTT.

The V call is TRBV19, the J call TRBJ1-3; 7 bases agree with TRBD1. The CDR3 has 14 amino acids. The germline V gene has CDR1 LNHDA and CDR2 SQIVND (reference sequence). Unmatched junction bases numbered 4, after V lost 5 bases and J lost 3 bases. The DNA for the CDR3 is TGTGCCAGTAGTTTGACAGGGAATGGAAACACCATATATTTT. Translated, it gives CASSLTGNGNTIYF. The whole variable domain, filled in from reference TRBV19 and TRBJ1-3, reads DGGITQSPKYLFRKEGQNVTLSCEQNLNHDAMYWYRQDPGQGLRLIYYSQIVNDFQKGDIAEGYSVSREKKESFPLTVTSAQKNPTAFYLCASSLTGNGNTIYFGEGSWLTVV.

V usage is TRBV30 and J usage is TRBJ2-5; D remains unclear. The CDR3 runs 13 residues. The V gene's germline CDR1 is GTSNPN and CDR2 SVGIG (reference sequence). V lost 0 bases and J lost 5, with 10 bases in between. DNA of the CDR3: TGTGCCTGGAGTGTCCTTGCGCTGGAGACCCAGTACTTC. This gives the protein CAWSVLALETQYF.

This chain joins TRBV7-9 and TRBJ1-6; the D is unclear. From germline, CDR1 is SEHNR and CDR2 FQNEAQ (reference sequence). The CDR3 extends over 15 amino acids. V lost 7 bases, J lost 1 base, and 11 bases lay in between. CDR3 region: CASTERASYNSPLHF. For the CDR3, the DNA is TGTGCCAGCACCGAGAGGGCATCCTATAATTCACCCCTCCACTTT.

The CDR3 DNA reads as TGTGCCAGCAGTCGCCGGTGGGGGAAGAACGAGCAGTACTTC. It translates to CASSRRWGKNEQYF. The chain links TRBV11-2 to TRBJ2-7; perhaps D is TRBD1 or TRBD2 (5 bases each). The CDR3 runs to 14 residues. Trimming took 6 bases from V and 5 from J, leaving 17 bases between them. Germline CDR1 SGHAT, CDR2 FQNNGV. The full variable domain, in which reference TRBV11-2 and TRBJ2-7 provide the parts outside the CDR3, is EAGVAQSPRYKIIEKRQSVAFWCNPISGHATLYWYQQILGQGPKLLIQFQNNGVVDDSQLPKDRFSAERLKGVDSTLKIQPAKLEDSAVYLCASSRRWGKNEQYFGPGTRLTVT.

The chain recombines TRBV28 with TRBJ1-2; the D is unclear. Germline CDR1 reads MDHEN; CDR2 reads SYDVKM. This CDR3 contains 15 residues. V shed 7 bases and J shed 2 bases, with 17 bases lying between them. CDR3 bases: TGTGCCAGCACCCAACTCGGGCCGATCAACTATGGCTACACCTTC. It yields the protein CASTQLGPINYGYTF.

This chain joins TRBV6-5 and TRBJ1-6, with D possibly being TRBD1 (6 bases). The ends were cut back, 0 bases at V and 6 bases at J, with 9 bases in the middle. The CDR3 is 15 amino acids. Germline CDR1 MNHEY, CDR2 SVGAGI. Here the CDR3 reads CASSYSQGGNSPLHF. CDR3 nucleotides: TGTGCCAGCAGTTACTCCCAAGGGGGTAATTCACCCCTCCACTTT.

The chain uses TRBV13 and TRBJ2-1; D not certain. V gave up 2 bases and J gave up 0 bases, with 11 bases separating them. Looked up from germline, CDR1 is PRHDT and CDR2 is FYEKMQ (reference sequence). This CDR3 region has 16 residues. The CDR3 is CASSLSGQSSYNEQFF. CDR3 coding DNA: TGTGCCAGCAGCTTATCGGGCCAGAGCTCCTACAATGAGCAGTTCTTC.

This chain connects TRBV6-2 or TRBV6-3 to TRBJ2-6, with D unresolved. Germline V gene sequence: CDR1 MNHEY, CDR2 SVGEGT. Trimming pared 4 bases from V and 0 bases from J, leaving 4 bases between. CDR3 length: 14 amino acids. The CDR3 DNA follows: TGTGCCAGCAGTTGGGTCTCTGGGGCCAACGTCCTGACTTTC. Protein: CASSWVSGANVLTF.

CDR3 sequence: CASSWDRVGPKSPLHF. DNA for the CDR3: TGTGCCAGCAGCTGGGACAGGGTAGGTCCGAAGTCACCCCTCCACTTT. V is TRBV7-9 and J is TRBJ1-6; 9 bases map to TRBD1. Germline V gives CDR1 SEHNR, CDR2 FQNEAQ (reference sequence). The CDR3 runs to 16 residues. After removal of 4 bases from V and 10 bases from J, the junction contained 11 bases not matched to a gene. Combining the CDR3 with reference TRBV7-9 and TRBJ1-6 gives the whole variable domain DTGVSQNPRHKITKRGQNVTFRCDPISEHNRLYWYRQTLGQGPEFLTYFQNEAQLEKSRLLSDRFSAERPKGSFSTLEIQRTEQGDSAMYLCASSWDRVGPKSPLHFGNGTRLTVT.

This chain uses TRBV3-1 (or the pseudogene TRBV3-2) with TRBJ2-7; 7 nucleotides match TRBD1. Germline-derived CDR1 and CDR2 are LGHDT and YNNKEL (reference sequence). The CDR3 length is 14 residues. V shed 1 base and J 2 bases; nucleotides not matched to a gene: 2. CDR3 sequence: CASSQGQGPYEQYF. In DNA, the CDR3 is TGTGCCAGCAGCCAAGGACAGGGTCCCTACGAGCAGTACTTC.

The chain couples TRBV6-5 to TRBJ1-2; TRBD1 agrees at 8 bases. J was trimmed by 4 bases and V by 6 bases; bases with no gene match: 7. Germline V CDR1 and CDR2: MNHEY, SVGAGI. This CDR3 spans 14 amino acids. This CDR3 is CASRNPGTGYGYTF. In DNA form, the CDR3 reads TGTGCCAGCAGGAATCCCGGGACAGGCTATGGCTACACCTTC.

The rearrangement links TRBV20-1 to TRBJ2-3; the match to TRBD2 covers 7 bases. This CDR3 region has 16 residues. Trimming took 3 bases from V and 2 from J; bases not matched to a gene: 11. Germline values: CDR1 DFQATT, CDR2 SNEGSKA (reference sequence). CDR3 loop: CSASDHLAEITDTQYF. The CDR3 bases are TGCAGTGCTAGTGACCACCTAGCGGAGATCACAGATACGCAGTATTTT.

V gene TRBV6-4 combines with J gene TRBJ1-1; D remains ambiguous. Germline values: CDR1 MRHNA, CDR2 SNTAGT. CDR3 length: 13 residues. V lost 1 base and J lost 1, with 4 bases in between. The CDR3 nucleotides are TGTGCCAGCAGTGACTGGCCGAACACTGAAGCTTTCTTT. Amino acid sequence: CASSDWPNTEAFF.

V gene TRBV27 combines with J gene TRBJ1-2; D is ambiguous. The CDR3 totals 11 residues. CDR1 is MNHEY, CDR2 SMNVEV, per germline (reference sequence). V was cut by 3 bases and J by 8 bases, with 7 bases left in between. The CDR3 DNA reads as TGTGCCAGCAGTTTCGGAGGCGGCTACACCTTC. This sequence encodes CASSFGGGYTF.

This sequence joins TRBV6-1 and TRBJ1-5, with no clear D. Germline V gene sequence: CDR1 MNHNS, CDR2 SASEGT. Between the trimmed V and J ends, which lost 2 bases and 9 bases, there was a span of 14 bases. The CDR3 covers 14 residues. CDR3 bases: TGTGCCAGCAGTGAAATCGACGGCGGATGGCCCCAGCATTTT. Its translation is CASSEIDGGWPQHF.

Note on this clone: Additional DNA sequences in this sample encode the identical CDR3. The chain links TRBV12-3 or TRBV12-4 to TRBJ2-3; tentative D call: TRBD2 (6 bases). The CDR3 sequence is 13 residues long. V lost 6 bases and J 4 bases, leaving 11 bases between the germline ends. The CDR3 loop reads CASSSTGADTQYF. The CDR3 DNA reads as TGTGCCAGCAGCTCTACGGGGGCAGATACGCAGTATTTT.

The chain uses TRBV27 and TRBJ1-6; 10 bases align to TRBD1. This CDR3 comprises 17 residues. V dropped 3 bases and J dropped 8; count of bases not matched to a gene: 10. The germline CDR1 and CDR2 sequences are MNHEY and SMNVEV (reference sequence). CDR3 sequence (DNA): TGTGCCAGCAGTTTGTACGCCACCGGGACAGGGGATTCACCCCTCCACTTT. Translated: CASSLYATGTGDSPLHF.

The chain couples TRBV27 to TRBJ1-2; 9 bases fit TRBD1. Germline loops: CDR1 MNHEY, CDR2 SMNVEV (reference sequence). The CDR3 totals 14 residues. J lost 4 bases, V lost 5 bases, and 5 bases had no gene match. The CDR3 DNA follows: TGTGCCAGCAGTCCCCGGACAGGGGCCTATGGCTACACCTTC. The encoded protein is CASSPRTGAYGYTF.